This entry is about one T cell receptor (beta chain). This entry comes from a study of CDR3 diversity in severe acne. One entry per CDR3 protein results from TCRdb running MiXCR on the PCR reads. The sample consists of approximately 84,000 distinct CDR3 sequences, approximately 51% of them appearing once. The CDR3 has 12 amino acids. The germline V gene has CDR1 SQVTM and CDR2 ANQGSEA. Trimming cost V 3 bases and J 3 bases, with 9 bases left between them. Source material: blood. The TCR originated in a male donor in good health, without acne. The rearrangement links TRBV29-1 to TRBJ2-7; D gene uncertain. DNA for the CDR3: TGCAGCGTTGACGCGTCGGGCTACGAGCAGTACTTC. Protein product: CSVDASGYEQYF.